Described below is a single T cell receptor beta chain sequence and its context. The antigen this receptor binds is unknown. Base qualities are missing; no much larger clone stands one base away. This sample is part of a study of vaccination effects on CD4 cells after COVID-19 (dated by TCRdb to between 2021 and 2023). A note on the overall study: Three convalescent patients were sampled early (day +14) and late (day +241, +227, +161 respectively) after vaccination. Post-vaccine samples across the study were collected a median of 72 days after the second dose, with a range of 14 to 241. The study compared SARS-CoV-2 spike-specific CD4+ TCR repertoires before and after mRNA vaccination in COVID-19 convalescent patients and infection-naive vaccine recipients. The full study included some 10 COVID-19 convalescent patients and a few SARS-CoV-2-naive healthy vaccine recipients. The Oncomine TCR Beta short-read assay on an Illumina iSeq 100 was used to sequence cultures from other donors in the study.

In the ViraFEST assay, PBMC were stimulated with viral peptide pools, and antigen-specific CD4+ T cell clonotypes were then identified by expansion using TCR sequencing. After about 9 days of culture, CD4+ T cells were isolated with the EasySep CD4+ T cell isolation kit. PCR-confirmed SARS-CoV-2 infection had occurred in convalescent patients between March and December 2020, before the Alpha, Beta and Delta variants emerged in the United States. Each participant got two doses of an mRNA SARS-CoV-2 vaccine, either BNT162b2 or mRNA-1273. Approximately 2 million PBMC per well were cultured with approximately 10 ug/ml peptides in IMDM containing 5% human AB serum, about 9 IU/ml IL-2 and gentamicin. Half of the culture medium was replaced with fresh IL-2-containing medium on days 3 and 7. Each peptide stimulation condition was cultured in triplicate wells unless otherwise noted. PBMC were separated from whole blood using Ficoll-Paque Plus gradient centrifugation and were then either cryopreserved at -140C or used fresh. The spike proteins of SARS-CoV-2 and of the common cold coronaviruses HCoV-NL63, HCoV-OC43 and HCoV-229E were spanned by overlapping peptide pools. The QIAamp micro DNA kit was used to extract genomic DNA from the cultured CD4+ T cells.

There are 14 amino acids in the CDR3, from cysteine to phenylalanine inclusive. The CDR3 DNA has 42 bases and is translated from base 1. The germline V gene provides CDR1 ENHRY and CDR2 SYGVKD. V lost 10 bases and J lost 7 bases, and the count of bases not matched to a germline gene is 9. The study at large found these results: Both infection-induced and vaccine-induced clones contracted markedly at late post-vaccination timepoints, which is consistent with waning T cell responses. For convalescent patients, new clones induced by the vaccine made up most of the post-vaccine spike-reactive repertoire, and these new clones were largely distinct from the clones induced by infection. Only a small number of convalescent patients were included, and no early post-infection timepoints were available, which limited the study.

Library preparation employed the immunoSEQ multiplex PCR assay. DNA from the cultured, isolated CD4+ T cells was subjected to TCR beta CDR3 sequencing. As for the original processing: The analysis removed non-productive TCR sequences, trimmed reads to the CDR3 region, and retained only CDR3s that were 7 or more amino acids long. The MANAFEST web app was used to identify antigen-specific clonotypes by comparing expansion in peptide wells with expansion in reference cultures. For clones to be considered positive, expansion at FDR<0.05 versus reference and all other wells, an odds ratio above 5, and a frequency above 0.1% in two replicate wells were required. A clonotype was defined as cross-reactive if the clonotype was significantly expanded both in SARS-CoV-2 spike wells and in at least one common cold coronavirus spike condition. CDR3 similarity was assessed by Levenshtein distance with the stringdist R package, and unrooted trees were built with ape in R 3.6.1. Sourced from immuneACCESS, this table was stored by TCRdb with only in-frame sequences that have V and J called. A share of the clones is absent; for the studies checked, an unresolved V gene accounts for under half, and the remainder has no known explanation. That table furnishes V, J and clone size, whereas the DNA furnished D and trimming. For this sample the table gives 11,000 to 15,000 clones, of which 60% to 85% were detected only once. The top ten clones comprise around 26% of the sample.

The input for sequencing was CD4+ T cells from PBMCs cultured with HCoV-NL63 spike peptides, taken after COVID-19 vaccination. Reading the label with the study, this specimen's cell subset or site is: HCoV-NL63 spike overlapping peptide pool stimulation. The source of this sequence is a human donor who had a prior SARS-CoV-2 infection. The sequence links TRBV10-3 to TRBJ1-6; 8 middle bases align to TRBD1. The encoded CDR3 is CATGTTGVNSPLHF. In nucleotide form, the sequence is TGTGCCACCGGGACGACAGGGGTGAATTCACCCCTCCACTTT.